Presented here are 26 T cell receptor beta chains from one specimen sequenced in a study of control samples from healthy donors and cancer patients. Only in-frame clones appear in the TCRdb table, and some are missing; sequencing was by immunoSEQ multiplex PCR. The table lists roughly 54,000 clones, roughly 96% of them singletons. The specimen sequenced was blood. The receptors here all came from a woman aged 25 to 39 in good health.

V is TRBV4-1 and J is TRBJ1-1, with a weak D call TRBD1 (5 bases). V was shortened by 0 bases and J by 1 base, with 9 bases between the two germline ends. CDR3 length equals 15 residues. Per germline, CDR1 MGHRA and CDR2 YSYEKL. The CDR3 DNA reads TGCGCCAGCAGCCAAGAGGGGACGGGGAACACTGAAGCTTTCTTT. Translation gives CASSQEGTGNTEAFF.

This sequence joins TRBV27 and TRBJ2-1, with D possibly matching TRBD2 (6 bases). The germline V gene encodes CDR1 MNHEY and CDR2 SMNVEV (reference sequence). The CDR3 has 15 amino acids. The ends were cut back, 5 bases at V and 0 bases at J, with 11 bases in the middle. In DNA form, the CDR3 reads TGTGCCAGCAGTCAAGCGGGTCGCTCCTACAATGAGCAGTTCTTC. Encoded protein: CASSQAGRSYNEQFF.

This chain joins TRBV12-3 or TRBV12-4 and TRBJ2-4; D may correspond to TRBD1 or TRBD2 (5 bases each). The CDR3 spans 11 residues. Trimming took off 6 bases at V and 10 bases at J, with 10 bases between the two ends. DNA of the CDR3: TGTGCCAGCAGCCAAGAGGGGATTCAGTACTTC. Its translation: CASSQEGIQYF.

This chain links TRBV7-9 with TRBJ1-1; tentative D call: TRBD1 (5 bases). V shed 5 bases and J shed 1 base, with 11 bases lying between them. The length of the CDR3 is 14 residues. The germline V gene has CDR1 SEHNR and CDR2 FQNEAQ (reference sequence). The CDR3 DNA sequence: TGTGCCAGCAGCAGAACCCAGGGGAACACTGAAGCTTTCTTT. Encoded protein: CASSRTQGNTEAFF.

The chain couples TRBV3-1 (or the pseudogene TRBV3-2) to TRBJ1-1; D perhaps matches TRBD1 (5 bases). V lost 3 bases, J lost 4 bases, and 9 bases lay in between. The CDR3 contains 13 residues. The germline CDR1 and CDR2 sequences are LGHDT and YNNKEL (reference sequence). The CDR3, as DNA: TGTGCCAGCAGCCATTCCGGGGGCACTGAAGCTTTCTTT. It specifies CASSHSGGTEAFF.

The DNA of the CDR3 is TGTGCCAGCAGTGAAACCAACGGGGACAGTTGGGGATACGAGCAGTACTTC. Translated, it gives CASSETNGDSWGYEQYF. The chain joins TRBV6-1 to TRBJ2-7; 7 bases agree with TRBD1. CDR3 length: 17 residues. Germline lookup yields CDR1 MNHNS and CDR2 SASEGT. Trimming cost V 2 bases and J 4 bases; bases outside gene matches: 14.

This chain links TRBV10-3 with TRBJ2-3; 8 nucleotides agree with TRBD2. Germline CDR1 is ENHRY and CDR2 is SYGVKD. The CDR3 is 14 residues long. V shed 6 bases, J shed 4 bases, and the junction held 6 bases outside the gene matches. CDR3 residues: CAIRGAGAADTQYF. In DNA, the CDR3 is TGTGCCATCAGGGGAGCGGGAGCGGCAGATACGCAGTATTTT.

The chain has TRBV27 and TRBJ2-7; no reliable D call. Trimming took off 5 bases at V and 1 base at J, with 6 bases between the two ends. The CDR3 is made up of 12 amino acids. The V gene's germline CDR1 is MNHEY and CDR2 SMNVEV (reference sequence). Here the CDR3 DNA reads TGTGCCAGCAGTCCCCCTTCCTACGAGCAGTACTTC. As protein: CASSPPSYEQYF.

The CDR3 bases are TGCAGTGCTAGTGACGGGAGCCGGTTGGATACGCAGTATTTT. Protein sequence: CSASDGSRLDTQYF. This sequence joins TRBV20-1 and TRBJ2-3, with D maybe TRBD2 (6 bases). The CDR3 length is 14 residues. Trimming stripped 3 bases from V and 6 bases from J, with 16 bases between. Germline V CDR1 and CDR2: DFQATT, SNEGSKA (reference sequence).

The chain employs TRBV11-2 and TRBJ2-5; 9 bases agree with TRBD2. J gave up 4 bases and V 1 base, and 13 bases lay outside the gene matches. The CDR3 totals 18 residues. Germline V gives CDR1 SGHAT, CDR2 FQNNGV. The CDR3, as DNA: TGTGCCAGCAGCTTAGGGGATTTGGCGGGAGGGTCAGGAGAGACCCAGTACTTC. Protein sequence: CASSLGDLAGGSGETQYF.

The chain employs TRBV28 and TRBJ2-3; D gene ambiguous. This CDR3 has 16 residues. With 2 bases removed from V and 1 base from J, the gap between germline ends came to 13 bases. In germline, CDR1 is MDHEN, CDR2 SYDVKM. As DNA, the CDR3 is TGTGCCAGCAGTTTAATCGGCCGGACGGGCACAGATACGCAGTATTTT. Translating it yields CASSLIGRTGTDTQYF.

This chain joins TRBV5-1 and TRBJ1-6; no reliable D call. CDR1 and CDR2 (germline): SGHRS, YFSETQ. Trimming pared 2 bases from V and 10 bases from J, leaving 16 bases between. The CDR3 has 15 amino acids. CDR3 protein: CASSFGIGGESPLHF. The CDR3 nucleotides are TGCGCCAGCAGCTTTGGGATCGGCGGGGAGTCACCCCTCCACTTT.

The J gene is TRBJ1-6, the V gene TRBV12-3 or TRBV12-4; TRBD1 matches at 7 bases. V trimming: 4 bases; J trimming: 9 bases; junction bases outside the gene matches: 3. The CDR3 runs 13 residues. The CDR3 DNA is TGTGCCAGCAGTTATCAGGGGGGTTCACCCCTCCACTTT. This sequence encodes CASSYQGGSPLHF.

The rearrangement joins TRBV15 to TRBJ1-3; no definite D call. The CDR3 is 13 amino acids. Germline V gene lookup returns CDR1 LNHNV and CDR2 YYDKDF (reference sequence). With 5 bases removed from V and 2 bases from J, the gap between germline ends came to 7 bases. The CDR3: CATSSSAGNTIYF. CDR3 nucleotides: TGTGCCACCAGCTCTTCCGCTGGAAACACCATATATTTT.

The table lists this clone with a count of one. V and J are TRBV2 and TRBJ1-5; D call uncertain. CDR1 is SNHLY, CDR2 FYNNEI, per germline. The CDR3 totals 18 residues. V shed 1 base and J shed 5 bases, with 21 bases lying between them. CDR3 DNA sequence: TGTGCCAGCAGTGAAGACCCCCGGGCCGCTAATTTCGATCAGCCCCAGCATTTT. The encoded protein is CASSEDPRAANFDQPQHF.

This chain links TRBV9 with TRBJ1-1; TRBD1 might be the D (6 bases). CDR1 and CDR2 (germline): SGDLS, YYNGEE. V was cut by 4 bases and J by 4 bases, with 17 bases left in between. This CDR3 has 15 residues. The CDR3 nucleotides are TGTGCCAGCAGCCCCGCCGGGGGCGCGGTCACTGAAGCTTTCTTT. As protein: CASSPAGGAVTEAFF.

The V and J genes are TRBV5-1 and TRBJ2-5, with a weak D call TRBD2 (6 bases). CDR1 and CDR2 from the germline V gene are SGHRS and YFSETQ. The ends were cut back, 0 bases at V and 5 bases at J, with 20 bases in the middle. This CDR3 region has 17 residues. CDR3 in DNA: TGCGCCAGCAGCTTGGGCGGCGGGGAGCGGTCCGGGGAGACCCAGTACTTC. This translates into CASSLGGGERSGETQYF. Supplemented by reference TRBV5-1 and TRBJ2-5, the full variable domain reads KAGVTQTPRYLIKTRGQQVTLSCSPISGHRSVSWYQQTPGQGLQFLFEYFSETQRNKGNFPGRFSGRQFSNSRSEMNVSTLELGDSALYLCASSLGGGERSGETQYFGPGTRLLVL.

V gene TRBV10-3 combines with J gene TRBJ2-1, with D perhaps given as TRBD1 or TRBD2 (5 bases each). Germline CDR1 and CDR2: ENHRY and SYGVKD. With 0 bases removed from V and 3 bases from J, the gap between germline ends came to 9 bases. CDR3 length: 15 residues. The CDR3 sequence: CAISESLGDYNEQFF. CDR3 coding DNA: TGTGCCATCAGTGAGTCTCTGGGGGACTACAATGAGCAGTTCTTC.

V gene TRBV2 combines with J gene TRBJ2-3; no definite D call. Germline V lookup: CDR1 SNHLY, CDR2 FYNNEI. This CDR3 spans 15 amino acids. V lost 8 bases and J lost 0, with 15 bases in between. The chain's CDR3 is CASDPQTSSTDTQYF. CDR3 coding DNA: TGTGCCAGCGACCCCCAGACTTCGAGCACAGATACGCAGTATTTT.

V usage is TRBV5-6 and J usage is TRBJ1-1, with a weak D call TRBD1 (6 bases). V lost 4 bases to trimming and J lost 5 bases, with 15 bases between them. Looked up from germline, CDR1 is SGHDT and CDR2 is YYEEEE. The CDR3 is 14 residues long. CDR3 DNA: TGTGCCAGCAGCCCAACGGGGGCGGCTACTGAAGCTTTCTTT. It specifies CASSPTGAATEAFF.

The count of this clone is one. The rearrangement joins TRBV6-5 to TRBJ1-1, with D uncertain. With 5 bases removed from V and 6 bases from J, the gap between germline ends came to 7 bases. The germline gives CDR1 MNHEY, CDR2 SVGAGI. This CDR3 has 11 amino acids. This chain's CDR3 is CASSQAPEAFF. Here the CDR3 DNA reads TGTGCCAGCAGTCAGGCTCCTGAAGCTTTCTTT.

The chain links TRBV11-2 to TRBJ2-5; D is unresolved. V lost 1 base, J lost 7 bases, and 4 bases lay in between. Germline-derived CDR1 and CDR2 are SGHAT and FQNNGV. The CDR3 loop spans 11 amino acids. Here the CDR3 reads CASSLGVTQYF. The DNA for the CDR3 is TGTGCCAGCAGCTTAGGTGTGACCCAGTACTTC.

This clone has just one count. The V and J genes are TRBV24-1 and TRBJ2-5; D remains ambiguous. The CDR3 is 13 amino acids. Between the trimmed V and J ends, which lost 4 bases and 5 bases, there was a span of 10 bases. Germline assignment: CDR1 KGHDR and CDR2 SFDVKD. The CDR3: CATSDPDGETQYF. In nucleotides, the CDR3 is TGTGCCACCAGTGACCCGGACGGGGAGACCCAGTACTTC.

V usage is TRBV27 and J usage is TRBJ1-1; a weak D match, TRBD1 (5 bases). CDR3 size: 14 residues. Germline-derived CDR1 and CDR2 are MNHEY and SMNVEV (reference sequence). Trimming stripped 4 bases from V and 8 bases from J, with 17 bases between. CDR3 sequence reads: CASSSGPETLEAFF. The CDR3 bases are TGTGCCAGCAGTTCGGGGCCCGAGACACTGGAAGCTTTCTTT.

CDR3 protein: CASTPWAENNSPLHF. CDR3 sequence (DNA): TGTGCCAGCACCCCCTGGGCAGAAAACAATTCACCCCTCCACTTT. The chain employs TRBV6-5 and TRBJ1-6, with no clear D. The CDR3 totals 15 residues. V shed 7 bases and J shed 7 bases, with 17 bases lying between them. Germline V gives CDR1 MNHEY, CDR2 SVGAGI.

This clone was recorded only once. The chain carries TRBV6-5 and TRBJ1-5; D uncertain. Germline CDR1 is MNHEY and CDR2 is SVGAGI. This CDR3 comprises 15 residues. V shed 2 bases and J shed 0 bases, with 8 bases lying between them. CDR3 bases: TGTGCCAGCAGTTACGGACGGTTTAGCAATCAGCCCCAGCATTTT. It codes for CASSYGRFSNQPQHF.